This TCR beta chain stems from a study of identical twins' blood T cells. Reared together, all three twin pairs probably met the same infectious agents and vaccines. General study findings and limits: Shared environment remains a possible cause of twin similarity.

As regards this clonotype: What it recognizes is unknown.

Both ends of each TCR cDNA library bore sample-specific barcodes. TCRdb reanalysed the 5' RACE reads using MiXCR and keeps one entry per CDR3 protein. The table lists fewer than 450,000 distinct CDR3 sequences, 28% of them singletons, with about 6% in the top ten. Trimming pared 4 bases from V and 4 bases from J, leaving 22 bases between. The CDR3 loop spans 18 amino acids. Germline CDR1 reads ENHRY; CDR2 reads SYGVKD. Source material: PBMCs. The receptor's source is a woman aged 18-49 years in good health. The rearrangement links TRBV10-3 to TRBJ2-2, with D tentatively TRBD2 (5 bases). The CDR3 DNA sequence: TGTGCCATCAGTGTATCTAGCAGGAGGATCCGGCTCACCGGGGAGCTGTTTTTT. Amino acid sequence: CAISVSSRRIRLTGELFF.